The following is a TCR beta chain sequence with its context. What it binds is not known. The germline CDR1 and CDR2 sequences are SGHRS and YFSETQ. The CDR3 is 15 residues long. The V end lost 7 bases, the J end lost 0 bases, and 16 bases lay between the germline ends. The data were taken from a study of beta chain features in type 1 diabetes. Every isolated RNA sample was fully reverse transcribed, so sequencing captured expressed TCRB transcripts. Assay used: immunoSEQ multiplex PCR; TCRdb lists only in-frame clones, some missing. The repertoire has about 170,000 clones, less than 10% of them found once; the top ten carry around 0.5%. Findings of the study overall: Type 1 diabetes patients had TCRB CDR3s that were shorter (moderately but significantly so) in all four CD4+ subsets.

This clonotype was sampled from a man aged 18 to 30 with type 1 diabetes. The gene calls are TRBV5-1 and TRBJ1-1; a weak D match, TRBD1 (5 bases). The sample taken for sequencing was central memory CD4+ T cells from blood. The CDR3 sequence is CASRDGGTVNTEAFF. CDR3 DNA: TGCGCCAGCCGCGACGGGGGGACGGTGAACACTGAAGCTTTCTTT.